The TCR beta chain under discussion was sequenced for a study of OX40 agonist ivuxolimab in advanced cancers. CDR1 is MNHEY and CDR2 is SMNVEV in the germline V gene (reference sequence). The junction had 5 bases not matched to a gene; V was cut back by 3 bases and J by 1 base. The CDR3 consists of 15 residues. Repertoires were generated with immunoSEQ multiplex PCR, while TCRdb's copy carries only in-frame clones and drops some. This sample has some 97,000 clones, with about nine tenths found just once. The starting material was CD4+ or CD8+ T cells sorted from blood, obtained in a trial of the OX40 agonist ivuxolimab. The chain employs TRBV27 and TRBJ2-5; TRBD2 matches at 7 bases. This receptor was taken from an adult with an advanced solid tumor such as melanoma, head and neck, liver or kidney cancer. CDR3 amino acids: CASSFTGGTQETQYF. The CDR3, as DNA: TGTGCCAGCAGTTTCACGGGGGGAACCCAAGAGACCCAGTACTTC.